This T cell receptor (beta chain) was documented in a study of T-cell reconstitution after alpha-beta-depleted transplantation in children. Unique molecular identifiers were built into the TCRbeta library. Each CDR3 protein gets one entry after TCRdb re-called the PCR reads with MiXCR. The sample includes approximately 490,000 distinct CDR3 sequences, roughly an eighth of them seen just once. The germline V gene encodes CDR1 SGHRS and CDR2 YFSETQ. The CDR3 contains 17 residues. The V gene lost 0 bases and the J gene lost 3 bases, with 17 bases spanning the gap. The sequences come from PBMCs from the stem cell graft donor, collected from the stem cell graft. The chain combines TRBV5-1 with TRBJ2-3; no clear D. The receptor was derived from a human donor who donated a stem cell graft to a child with combined immunodeficiency. The DNA of the CDR3 is TGCGCCAGCAGCTTGGCGGGCAGACATGTTAAGACAGATACGCAGTATTTT. Translating it yields CASSLAGRHVKTDTQYF.